This entry describes one T cell receptor beta chain. The antigen remains unidentified. The data are from a study of T cell repertoires in cytomegalovirus infection. In the study overall: A matching HLA type, together with CMV infection, was signaled by public TCR beta signatures. Study conclusions and caveats: Totalled public TCR beta family frequency picked out people who carried CMV plus the relevant HLA.

Germline V gives CDR1 SGHRS, CDR2 YFSETQ. V was pared by 6 bases and J by 6 bases, with 6 bases of the junction left unmatched. The CDR3 has 14 residues. TCRdb reanalysed the reads using MiXCR and keeps one entry per CDR3 protein. The sample has about 470,000 distinct CDR3 sequences; approximately 46% are singletons. The material sequenced was cultured PBMCs, taken from culture after CMV antigen stimulation. This chain uses TRBV5-1 with TRBJ1-5, with TRBD1 matching 10 bases. The receptor comes from a human donor in good health (CMV status not recorded). Some clones in this sample may be carry-over from other donors' samples. The CDR3 reads CASMAGTGVQPQHF. Here the CDR3 DNA reads TGCGCCAGCATGGCCGGGACAGGGGTTCAGCCCCAGCATTTT.